The 5 T cell receptor beta chains below were found in one sample sequenced in a study of patients and donors after allogeneic stem cell transplantation. TCRdb passed the RT-PCR reads through MiXCR, listing each CDR3 protein once. The table has about 2,500 distinct CDR3 sequences, roughly 7.9% seen once. Sequenced input: blood, either unsorted or a sorted T cell fraction (not recorded which). These receptors were obtained from a human donor who was either an allogeneic HSCT recipient or a stem cell or donor lymphocyte infusion donor (not recorded which). It is not recorded whose cells these are; they may come from a transplant donor.

This clonotype was found a few times. V usage is TRBV7-2 and J usage is TRBJ2-2, with D possibly TRBD2 on 6 matching bases. V lost 5 bases to trimming and J lost 5 bases, with 15 bases between them. The CDR3 totals 15 residues. Per germline, CDR1 SGHTA and CDR2 FQGNSA. CDR3 region: CASSPRAGGTGELFF. CDR3 bases: TGTGCCAGCAGCCCTAGGGCCGGAGGGACCGGGGAGCTGTTTTTT.

By its share, this clonotype is medium-sized. This chain uses TRBV10-3 with TRBJ2-1, with 7 bases matching TRBD1. After removal of 7 bases from V and 5 bases from J, the junction contained 2 bases not matched to a gene. The CDR3 sequence is 12 residues long. CDR1 ENHRY and CDR2 SYGVKD come from the germline V gene. The CDR3 nucleotides read TGTGCCATCACGGGACAGAACAATGAGCAGTTCTTC. It translates to CAITGQNNEQFF.

This clonotype is medium-sized (0.01 to 0.1%) by share. The rearrangement links TRBV10-3 to TRBJ2-1; no clear D. From germline, CDR1 is ENHRY and CDR2 SYGVKD. The CDR3 is 13 amino acids. Trimming removed 2 bases at V and 10 bases at J, with 12 bases between. CDR3 protein: CAISEGPSWEQFF. For the CDR3, the DNA is TGTGCCATCAGTGAGGGGCCGTCCTGGGAGCAGTTCTTC.

The chain uses TRBV7-8 and TRBJ1-2, with D maybe TRBD1 (6 bases). Germline assignment: CDR1 SGHVS and CDR2 FQNEAQ. The CDR3 sequence is 15 residues long. V was clipped by 2 bases and J by 1 base, with 11 bases between them. CDR3 region: CASSLRQDLNYGYTF. The CDR3 DNA reads as TGTGCCAGCAGCTTAAGACAGGACCTTAACTATGGCTACACCTTC.

V and J are TRBV20-1 and TRBJ2-1; possibly TRBD1 for D (5 bases). There are 15 residues in the CDR3. In germline, CDR1 is DFQATT, CDR2 SNEGSKA (reference sequence). V lost 3 bases, J lost 3 bases, and 15 bases lay in between. The CDR3 loop reads CSASPLGDLYNEQFF. The CDR3 nucleotides read TGCAGTGCTAGCCCGCTAGGGGATCTCTACAATGAGCAGTTCTTC.